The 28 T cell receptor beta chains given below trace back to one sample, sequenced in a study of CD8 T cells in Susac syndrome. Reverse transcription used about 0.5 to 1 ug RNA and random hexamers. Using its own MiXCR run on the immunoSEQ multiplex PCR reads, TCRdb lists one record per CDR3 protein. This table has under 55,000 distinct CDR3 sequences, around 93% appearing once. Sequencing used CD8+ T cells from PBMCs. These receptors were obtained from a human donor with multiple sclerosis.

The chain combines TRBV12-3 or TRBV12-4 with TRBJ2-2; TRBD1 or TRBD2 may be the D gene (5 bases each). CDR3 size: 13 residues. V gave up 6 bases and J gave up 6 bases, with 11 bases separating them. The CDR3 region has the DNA TGTGCCAGCAGATTCGGGGACCCCGGGGAGCTGTTTTTT. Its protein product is CASRFGDPGELFF.

CDR3 bases: TGTGCCAGCAGTTCGGCAGGGGTTTGGGATACGCAGTATTTT. Translation gives CASSSAGVWDTQYF. J is TRBJ2-3 and V is TRBV6-5; D possibly corresponds to TRBD1 (6 bases). From germline, CDR1 is MNHEY and CDR2 SVGAGI. V was shortened by 4 bases and J by 6 bases, with 14 bases between the two germline ends. The CDR3 consists of 14 residues.

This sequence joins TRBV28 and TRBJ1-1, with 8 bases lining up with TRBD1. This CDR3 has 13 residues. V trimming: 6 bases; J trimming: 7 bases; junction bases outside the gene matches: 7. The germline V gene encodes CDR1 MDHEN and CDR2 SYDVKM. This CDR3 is CASRPGTGVEAFF. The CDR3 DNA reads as TGTGCCAGCAGACCAGGGACAGGCGTTGAAGCTTTCTTT.

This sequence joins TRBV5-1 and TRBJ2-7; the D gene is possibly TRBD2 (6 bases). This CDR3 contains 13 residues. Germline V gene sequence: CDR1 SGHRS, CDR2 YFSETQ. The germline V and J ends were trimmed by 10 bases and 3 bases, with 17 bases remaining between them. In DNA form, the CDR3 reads TGCGCCTCTGGGGGGTCCCCAGGCTACGAGCAGTACTTC. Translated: CASGGSPGYEQYF.

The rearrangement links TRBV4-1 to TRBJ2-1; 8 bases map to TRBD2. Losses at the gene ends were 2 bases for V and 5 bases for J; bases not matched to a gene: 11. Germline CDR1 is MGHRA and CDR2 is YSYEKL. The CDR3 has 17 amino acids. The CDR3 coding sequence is TGCGCCAGCAGCCAAATGGTGGGGAGCGGGGGCGACAATGAGCAGTTCTTC. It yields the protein CASSQMVGSGGDNEQFF.

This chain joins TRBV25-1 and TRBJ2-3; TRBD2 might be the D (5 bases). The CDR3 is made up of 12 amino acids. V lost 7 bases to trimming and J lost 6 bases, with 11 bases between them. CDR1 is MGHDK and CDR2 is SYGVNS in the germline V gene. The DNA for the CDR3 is TGTGCCAGCAAATCGGGGTTGGATACGCAGTATTTT. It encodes CASKSGLDTQYF.

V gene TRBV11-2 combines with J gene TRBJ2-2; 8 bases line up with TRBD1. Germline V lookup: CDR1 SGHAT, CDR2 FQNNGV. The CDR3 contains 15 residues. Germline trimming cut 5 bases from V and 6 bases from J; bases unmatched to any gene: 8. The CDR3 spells CASSVWTGIAGELFF. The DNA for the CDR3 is TGTGCCAGCAGCGTTTGGACAGGGATCGCCGGGGAGCTGTTTTTT.

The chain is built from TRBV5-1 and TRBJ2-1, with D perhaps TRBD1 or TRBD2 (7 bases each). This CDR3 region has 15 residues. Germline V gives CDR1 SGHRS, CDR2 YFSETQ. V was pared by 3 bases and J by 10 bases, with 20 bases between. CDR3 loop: CASSWGQGGSTEQFF. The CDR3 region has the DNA TGCGCCAGCAGCTGGGGGCAGGGGGGGTCCACCGAGCAGTTCTTC.

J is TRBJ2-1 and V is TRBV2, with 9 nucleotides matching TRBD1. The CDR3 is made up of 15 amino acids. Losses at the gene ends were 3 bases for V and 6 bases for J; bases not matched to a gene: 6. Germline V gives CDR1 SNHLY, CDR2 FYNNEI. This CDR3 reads CASSESGTGTNEQFF. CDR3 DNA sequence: TGTGCCAGCAGTGAGTCCGGGACAGGGACCAATGAGCAGTTCTTC.

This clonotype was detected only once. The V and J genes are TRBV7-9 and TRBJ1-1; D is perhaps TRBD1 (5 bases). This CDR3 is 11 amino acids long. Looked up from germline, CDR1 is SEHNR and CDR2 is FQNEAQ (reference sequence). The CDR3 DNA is TGTGCGGGGGGTTTCTACACTGAAGCTTTCTTT. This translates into CAGGFYTEAFF.

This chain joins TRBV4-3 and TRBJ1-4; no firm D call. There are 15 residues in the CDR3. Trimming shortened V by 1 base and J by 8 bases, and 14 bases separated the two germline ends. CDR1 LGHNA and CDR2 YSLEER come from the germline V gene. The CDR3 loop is CASSQGGKEGEKLFF. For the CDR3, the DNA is TGCGCCAGCAGCCAAGGCGGGAAAGAAGGCGAAAAACTGTTTTTT.

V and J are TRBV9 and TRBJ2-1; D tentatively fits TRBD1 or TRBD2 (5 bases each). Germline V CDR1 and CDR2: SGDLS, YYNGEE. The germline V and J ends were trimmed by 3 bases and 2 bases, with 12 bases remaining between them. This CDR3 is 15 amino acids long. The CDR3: CASSDGAAPYNEQFF. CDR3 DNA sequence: TGTGCCAGCAGCGACGGGGCTGCCCCCTACAATGAGCAGTTCTTC.

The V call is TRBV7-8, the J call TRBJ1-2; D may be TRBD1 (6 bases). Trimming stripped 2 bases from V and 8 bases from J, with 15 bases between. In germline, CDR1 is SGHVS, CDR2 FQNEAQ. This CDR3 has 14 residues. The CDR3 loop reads CASSLIQGYEGYTF. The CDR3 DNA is TGTGCCAGCAGCTTAATTCAGGGGTACGAAGGCTACACCTTC.

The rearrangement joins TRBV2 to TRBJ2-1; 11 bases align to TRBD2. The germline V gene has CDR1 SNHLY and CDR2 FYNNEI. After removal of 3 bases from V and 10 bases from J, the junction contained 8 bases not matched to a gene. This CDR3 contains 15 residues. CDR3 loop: CASSDSGGVLGEQFF. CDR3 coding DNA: TGTGCCAGCAGTGATAGCGGGGGGGTCCTCGGGGAGCAGTTCTTC.

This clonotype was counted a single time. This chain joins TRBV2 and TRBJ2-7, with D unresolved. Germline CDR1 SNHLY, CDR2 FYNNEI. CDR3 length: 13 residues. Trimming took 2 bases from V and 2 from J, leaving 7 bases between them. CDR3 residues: CASSEFTPYEQYF. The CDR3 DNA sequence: TGTGCCAGCAGTGAATTTACGCCCTACGAGCAGTACTTC. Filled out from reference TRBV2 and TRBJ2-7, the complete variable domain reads EPEVTQTPSHQVTQMGQEVILRCVPISNHLYFYWYRQILGQKVEFLVSFYNNEISEKSEIFDDQFSVERPDGSNFTLKIRSTKLEDSAMYFCASSEFTPYEQYFGPGTRLTVT.

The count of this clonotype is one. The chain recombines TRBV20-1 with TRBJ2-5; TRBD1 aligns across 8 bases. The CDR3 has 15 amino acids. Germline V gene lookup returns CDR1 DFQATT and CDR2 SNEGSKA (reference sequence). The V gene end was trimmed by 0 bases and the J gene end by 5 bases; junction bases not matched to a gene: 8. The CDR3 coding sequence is TGCAGTGCTAGAGATGGGCAGGGGGCTTGGGAGACCCAGTACTTC. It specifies CSARDGQGAWETQYF.

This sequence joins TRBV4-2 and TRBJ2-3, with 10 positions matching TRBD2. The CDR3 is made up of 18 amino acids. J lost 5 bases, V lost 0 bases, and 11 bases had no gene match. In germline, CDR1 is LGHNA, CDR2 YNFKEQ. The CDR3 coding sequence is TGTGCCAGCAGCCAAGATCCCCCAGCGGGGGGGATTATAGATACGCAGTATTTT. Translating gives CASSQDPPAGGIIDTQYF.

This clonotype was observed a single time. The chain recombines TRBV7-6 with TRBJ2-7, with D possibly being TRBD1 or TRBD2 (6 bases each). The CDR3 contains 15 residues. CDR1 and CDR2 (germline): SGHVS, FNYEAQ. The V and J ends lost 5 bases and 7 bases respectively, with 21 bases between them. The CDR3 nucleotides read TGTGCCAGCAGCCCATTTGGGGGCGGGGCGGGGGAGCAGTACTTC. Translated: CASSPFGGGAGEQYF.

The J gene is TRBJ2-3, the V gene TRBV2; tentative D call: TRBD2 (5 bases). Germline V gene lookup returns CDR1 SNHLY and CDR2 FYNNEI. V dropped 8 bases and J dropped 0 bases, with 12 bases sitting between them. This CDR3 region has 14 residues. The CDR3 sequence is CASGSSASTDTQYF. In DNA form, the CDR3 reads TGTGCCAGCGGTAGTAGCGCAAGCACAGATACGCAGTATTTT.

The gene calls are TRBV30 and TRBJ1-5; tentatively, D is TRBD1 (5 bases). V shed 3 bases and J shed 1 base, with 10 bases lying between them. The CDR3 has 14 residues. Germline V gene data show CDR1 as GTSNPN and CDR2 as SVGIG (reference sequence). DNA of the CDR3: TGTGCCTGGAGCGTGGGGGAGAGCAATCAGCCCCAGCATTTT. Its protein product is CAWSVGESNQPQHF.

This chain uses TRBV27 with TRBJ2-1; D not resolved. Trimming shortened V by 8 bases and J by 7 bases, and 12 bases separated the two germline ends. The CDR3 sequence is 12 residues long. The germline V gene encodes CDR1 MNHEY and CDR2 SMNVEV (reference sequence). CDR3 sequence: CASGVIGNEQFF. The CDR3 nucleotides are TGTGCCAGCGGTGTGATAGGGAATGAGCAGTTCTTC.

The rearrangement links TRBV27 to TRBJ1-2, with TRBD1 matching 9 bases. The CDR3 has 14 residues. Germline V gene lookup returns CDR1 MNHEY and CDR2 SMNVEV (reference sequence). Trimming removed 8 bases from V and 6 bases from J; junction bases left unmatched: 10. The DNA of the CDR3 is TGTGCCAGCTCCACGCTAGGGGACAGGGATGGCTACACCTTC. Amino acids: CASSTLGDRDGYTF.

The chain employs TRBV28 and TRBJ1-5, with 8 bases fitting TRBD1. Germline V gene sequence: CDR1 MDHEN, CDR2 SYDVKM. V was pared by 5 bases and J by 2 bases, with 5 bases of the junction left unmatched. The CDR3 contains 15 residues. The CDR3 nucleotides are TGTGCCAGCAGTGCGGACAGGGAAGGCAATCAGCCCCAGCATTTT. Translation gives CASSADREGNQPQHF.

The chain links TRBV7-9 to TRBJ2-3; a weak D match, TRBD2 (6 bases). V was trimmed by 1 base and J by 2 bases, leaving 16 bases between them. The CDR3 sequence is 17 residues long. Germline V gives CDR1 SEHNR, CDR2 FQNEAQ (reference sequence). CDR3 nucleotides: TGTGCCAGCAGCTTAGGCGCGGTAGGACTAAACACAGATACGCAGTATTTT. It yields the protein CASSLGAVGLNTDTQYF.

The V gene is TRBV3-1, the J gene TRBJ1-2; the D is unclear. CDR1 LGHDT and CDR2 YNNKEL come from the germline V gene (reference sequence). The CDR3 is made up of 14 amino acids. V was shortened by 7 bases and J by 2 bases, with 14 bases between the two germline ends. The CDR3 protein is CASTPFPGNYGYTF. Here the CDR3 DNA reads TGTGCCAGCACCCCGTTTCCGGGGAACTATGGCTACACCTTC.

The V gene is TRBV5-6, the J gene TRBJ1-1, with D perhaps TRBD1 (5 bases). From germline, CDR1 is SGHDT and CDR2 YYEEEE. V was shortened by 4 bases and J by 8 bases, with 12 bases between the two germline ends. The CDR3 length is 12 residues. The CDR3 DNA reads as TGTGCCAGCAGCCTTACCGGGACGGAAGCTTTCTTT. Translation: CASSLTGTEAFF.

The CDR3 reads CASTQGGGAVETQYF. The CDR3 region has the DNA TGTGCCAGCACGCAGGGCGGAGGTGCTGTGGAGACCCAGTACTTC. The rearrangement uses TRBV9 and TRBJ2-5; D is tentatively TRBD1 or TRBD2 (5 bases each). Germline assignment: CDR1 SGDLS and CDR2 YYNGEE. V lost 6 bases and J 5 bases, leaving 20 bases between the germline ends. The length of the CDR3 is 15 residues.

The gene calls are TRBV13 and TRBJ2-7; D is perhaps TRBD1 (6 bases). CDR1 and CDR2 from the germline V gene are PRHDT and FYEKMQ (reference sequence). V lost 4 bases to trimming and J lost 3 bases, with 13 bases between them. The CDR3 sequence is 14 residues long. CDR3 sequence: CASSWGTNYYEQYF. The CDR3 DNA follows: TGTGCCAGCAGCTGGGGGACAAACTACTACGAGCAGTACTTC.